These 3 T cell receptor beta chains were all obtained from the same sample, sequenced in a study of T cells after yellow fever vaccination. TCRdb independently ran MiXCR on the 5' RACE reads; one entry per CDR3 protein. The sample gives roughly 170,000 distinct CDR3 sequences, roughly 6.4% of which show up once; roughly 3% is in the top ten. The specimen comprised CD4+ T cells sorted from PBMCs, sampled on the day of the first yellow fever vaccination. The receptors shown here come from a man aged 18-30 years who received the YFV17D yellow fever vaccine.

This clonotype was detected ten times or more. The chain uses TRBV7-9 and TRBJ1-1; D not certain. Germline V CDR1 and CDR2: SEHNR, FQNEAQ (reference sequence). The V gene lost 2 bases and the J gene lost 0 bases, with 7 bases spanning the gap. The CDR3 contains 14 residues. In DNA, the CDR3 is TGTGCCAGCAGCTTAACCGATATGAACACTGAAGCTTTCTTT. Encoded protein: CASSLTDMNTEAFF.

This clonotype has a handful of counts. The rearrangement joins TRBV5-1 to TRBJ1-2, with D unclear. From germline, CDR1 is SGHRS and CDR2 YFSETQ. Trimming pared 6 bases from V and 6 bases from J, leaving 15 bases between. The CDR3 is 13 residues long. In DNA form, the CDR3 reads TGCGCCAGCAATAGCGGAGCGGAACATGGCTACACCTTC. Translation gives CASNSGAEHGYTF.

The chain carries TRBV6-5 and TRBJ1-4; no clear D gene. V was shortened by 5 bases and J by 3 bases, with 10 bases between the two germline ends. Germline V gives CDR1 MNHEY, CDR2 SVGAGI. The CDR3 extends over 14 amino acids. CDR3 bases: TGTGCCAGCAGTAGTACGCGGTCTAATGAAAAACTGTTTTTT. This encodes CASSSTRSNEKLFF.